This entry lists 15 T cell receptor beta chains sequenced from one sample in a study of identical twins. MiXCR, run by TCRdb on the 5' RACE reads, gives a single entry per CDR3 protein. The table includes 1,800,000 or so distinct CDR3 sequences, less than 35% detected once. The sequenced material came from cord blood. The receptor source for this set is a newborn girl in good health.

On this clonotype: The junction departs from germline at one end; a sequencing error may be responsible. CDR3 nucleotide sequence: TGCGGTGCTAGAGATCGAACAGGTGTTTCCTACGAGCAGTACTTC. It specifies CGARDRTGVSYEQYF. The chain couples TRBV20-1 to TRBJ2-7; possible D gene TRBD1, 5 bases. The CDR3 contains 15 residues. Germline CDR1 reads DFQATT; CDR2 reads SNEGSKA (reference sequence).

This clonotype showed up many times. This chain connects TRBV27 to TRBJ2-1; 8 bases are a match to TRBD2. Germline lookup yields CDR1 MNHEY and CDR2 SMNVEV (reference sequence). This CDR3 spans 15 amino acids. Trimming cost V 6 bases and J 0 bases; bases outside gene matches: 4. The CDR3 nucleotides read TGTGCCAGCAGGGGGGGGACTAGCTCCTACAATGAGCAGTTCTTC. This encodes CASRGGTSSYNEQFF.

J is TRBJ2-3 and V is TRBV29-1; 7 positions match TRBD2. Germline CDR1 SQVTM, CDR2 ANQGSEA. The length of the CDR3 is 16 residues. J lost 1 base, V lost 4 bases, and 11 bases had no gene match. The CDR3 coding sequence is TGCAGCGTTGGGGTTTCAGGACTAGACCGCACAGATACGCAGTATTTT. Translation gives CSVGVSGLDRTDTQYF.

This clonotype was found many times. This chain joins TRBV20-1 and TRBJ2-7; TRBD1 or TRBD2 may be the D gene (5 bases each). Germline values: CDR1 DFQATT, CDR2 SNEGSKA (reference sequence). The CDR3 is 14 residues long. V was clipped by 3 bases and J by 0 bases, with 12 bases between them. This chain's CDR3 is CSARSGTLSYEQYF. The DNA of the CDR3 is TGCAGTGCTAGGAGTGGGACCCTCTCCTACGAGCAGTACTTC.

The genes are TRBV20-1 and TRBJ1-2; the D is unclear. This CDR3 comprises 13 residues. Trimming shortened V by 0 bases and J by 8 bases, and 13 bases separated the two germline ends. Germline CDR1 DFQATT, CDR2 SNEGSKA (reference sequence). This CDR3 is CSARDDRTRGYTF. The DNA for the CDR3 is TGCAGTGCTAGAGATGACCGAACGAGGGGCTACACCTTC.

The gene calls are TRBV11-2 and TRBJ2-1, with D possibly TRBD2 on 5 matching bases. The V gene lost 3 bases and the J gene lost 3 bases, with 9 bases spanning the gap. Looked up from germline, CDR1 is SGHAT and CDR2 is FQNNGV. The CDR3 spans 14 residues. In nucleotides, the CDR3 is TGTGCCAGCAGCTTCGTTACTAGCTACAATGAGCAGTTCTTC. Amino acids: CASSFVTSYNEQFF.

The CDR3 DNA sequence: TGTGCCAGCAGTCCATACAGGGATAACTTTTATGGCTACACCTTC. Amino acids: CASSPYRDNFYGYTF. The chain is built from TRBV6-4 and TRBJ1-2; D perhaps matches TRBD1 (6 bases). Germline loops: CDR1 MRHNA, CDR2 SNTAGT. The CDR3 runs to 15 residues. V was cut by 5 bases and J by 5 bases, with 18 bases left in between.

This clonotype appeared a single time. V and J are TRBV20-1 and TRBJ2-3, with D perhaps TRBD2 (5 bases). V lost 7 bases and J 5 bases, leaving 13 bases between the germline ends. The CDR3 spans 12 residues. Germline CDR1 reads DFQATT; CDR2 reads SNEGSKA (reference sequence). CDR3 sequence: CSVKLAGDTQYF. CDR3 DNA: TGCAGTGTCAAGCTAGCCGGAGATACGCAGTATTTT.

This clonotype was found a few times. The rearrangement links TRBV5-1 to TRBJ2-4; 10 nucleotides agree with TRBD2. With 7 bases clipped from V and 1 base from J, the junction kept 8 bases outside the gene matches. The length of the CDR3 is 16 residues. Germline-derived CDR1 and CDR2 are SGHRS and YFSETQ. CDR3 sequence: CASGATSGVAKNIQYF. As DNA, the CDR3 is TGCGCCAGCGGAGCTACTAGCGGGGTGGCCAAAAACATTCAGTACTTC.

In its sample, this clonotype was seen a few times. This rearrangement joins TRBV28 to TRBJ2-7, with D possibly matching TRBD1 (6 bases). Per germline, CDR1 MDHEN and CDR2 SYDVKM. V lost 7 bases and J 0 bases, leaving 16 bases between the germline ends. The CDR3 extends over 15 amino acids. The CDR3 DNA follows: TGTGCCAGCACTAGGACAGACTCTTTCTCCTACGAGCAGTACTTC. Translating it yields CASTRTDSFSYEQYF.

J is TRBJ2-2 and V is TRBV5-4; 7 bases align to TRBD1. Germline CDR1 SGHNT, CDR2 YYREEE (reference sequence). V shed 6 bases, J shed 4 bases, and the junction held 9 bases outside the gene matches. The CDR3 covers 15 residues. The CDR3 here is CASTLRGQPTGELFF. CDR3 in DNA: TGTGCCAGCACCCTAAGGGGACAGCCCACCGGGGAGCTGTTTTTT.

This clonotype has just a few counts. V usage is TRBV3-1 and J usage is TRBJ2-3; D is undetermined. Per the germline V gene, CDR1 is LGHDT and CDR2 is YNNKEL (reference sequence). The CDR3 is 14 residues long. V was pared by 6 bases and J by 5 bases, with 15 bases between. The CDR3 nucleotides are TGTGCCAGCAGTCCCTCCGTTGGGGTAGATACGCAGTATTTT. This encodes CASSPSVGVDTQYF.

This chain uses TRBV7-6 with TRBJ2-3; D call uncertain. Germline CDR1 and CDR2: SGHVS and FNYEAQ. The V gene lost 5 bases and the J gene lost 0 bases, with 15 bases spanning the gap. The CDR3 has 16 residues. DNA of the CDR3: TGTGCCAGCAGCCCAAGGGTCCGTGCTAGCACAGATACGCAGTATTTT. Amino acid sequence: CASSPRVRASTDTQYF.

The chain employs TRBV5-1 and TRBJ2-7, with 7 bases aligning to TRBD2. This CDR3 comprises 15 residues. V lost 1 base, J lost 3 bases, and 7 bases stayed unmatched. CDR1 is SGHRS and CDR2 is YFSETQ in the germline V gene. For the CDR3, the DNA is TGCGCCAGCAGCTTGACCGGCGGGAGAAACTACGAGCAGTACTTC. It is translated as CASSLTGGRNYEQYF.

The V gene is TRBV10-2, the J gene TRBJ2-3, with 9 bases fitting TRBD2. V gave up 7 bases and J gave up 6 bases; unmatched junction bases: 11. CDR3 length equals 15 residues. Germline V gene lookup returns CDR1 WSHSY and CDR2 SAAADI. The DNA of the CDR3 is TGCGCCAGCAATCCAAAGCGGACTAGCGCGGATACGCAGTATTTT. It codes for CASNPKRTSADTQYF.